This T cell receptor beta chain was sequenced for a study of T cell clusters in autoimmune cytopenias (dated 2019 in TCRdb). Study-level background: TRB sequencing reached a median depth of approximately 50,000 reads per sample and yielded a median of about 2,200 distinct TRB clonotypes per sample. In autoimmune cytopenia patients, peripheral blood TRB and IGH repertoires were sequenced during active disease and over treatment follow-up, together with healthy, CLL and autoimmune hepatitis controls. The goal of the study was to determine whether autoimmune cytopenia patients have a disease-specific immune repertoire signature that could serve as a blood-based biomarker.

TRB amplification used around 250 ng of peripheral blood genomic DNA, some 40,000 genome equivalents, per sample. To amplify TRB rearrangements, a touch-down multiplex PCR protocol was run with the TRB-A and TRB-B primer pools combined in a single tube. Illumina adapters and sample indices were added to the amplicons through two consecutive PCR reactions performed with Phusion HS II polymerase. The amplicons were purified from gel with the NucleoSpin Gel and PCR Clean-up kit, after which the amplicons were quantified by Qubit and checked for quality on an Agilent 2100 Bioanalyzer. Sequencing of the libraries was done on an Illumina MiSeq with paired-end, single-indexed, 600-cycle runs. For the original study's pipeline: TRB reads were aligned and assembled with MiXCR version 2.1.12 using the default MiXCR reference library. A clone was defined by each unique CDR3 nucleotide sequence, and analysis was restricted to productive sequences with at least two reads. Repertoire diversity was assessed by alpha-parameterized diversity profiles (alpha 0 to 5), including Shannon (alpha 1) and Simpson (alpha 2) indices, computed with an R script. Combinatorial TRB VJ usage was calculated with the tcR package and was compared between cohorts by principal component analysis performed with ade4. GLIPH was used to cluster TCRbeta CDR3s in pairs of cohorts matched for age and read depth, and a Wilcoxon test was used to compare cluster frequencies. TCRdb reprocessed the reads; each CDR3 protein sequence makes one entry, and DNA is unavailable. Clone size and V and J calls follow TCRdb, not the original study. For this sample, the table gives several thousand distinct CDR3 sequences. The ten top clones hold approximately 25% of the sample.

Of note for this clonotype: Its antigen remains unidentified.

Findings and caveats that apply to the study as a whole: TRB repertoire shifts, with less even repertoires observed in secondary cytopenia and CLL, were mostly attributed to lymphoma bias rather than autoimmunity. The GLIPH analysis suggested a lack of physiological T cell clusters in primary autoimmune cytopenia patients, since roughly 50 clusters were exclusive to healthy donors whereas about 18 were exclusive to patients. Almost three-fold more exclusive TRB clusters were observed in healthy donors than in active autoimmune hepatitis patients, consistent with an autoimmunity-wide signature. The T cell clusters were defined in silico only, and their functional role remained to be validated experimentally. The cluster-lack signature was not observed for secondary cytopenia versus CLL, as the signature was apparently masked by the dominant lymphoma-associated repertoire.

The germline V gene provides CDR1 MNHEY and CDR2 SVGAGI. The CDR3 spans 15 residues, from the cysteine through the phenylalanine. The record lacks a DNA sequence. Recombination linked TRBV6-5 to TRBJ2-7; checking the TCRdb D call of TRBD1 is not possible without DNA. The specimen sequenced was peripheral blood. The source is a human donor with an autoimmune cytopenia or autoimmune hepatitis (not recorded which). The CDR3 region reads CANSLSGGVGYEQYF.